A selection of T cell receptor beta chains follows, all from one sample in a study of blood T cell repertoires in COVID-19. Assay: immunoSEQ multiplex PCR; the TCRdb copy retains only in-frame clones and omits some. The table records 250,000 to 350,000 clones, 75% to 90% of them present only once. What was sequenced was peripheral blood. The origin of the receptors is a woman aged 40 to 55 who had recovered from COVID-19. The CDR3 runs from the conserved cysteine through the conserved F or W. D genes are given only for firm matches. Clone size is not always given. Where it is, it says once, few, many or a class for expanded clones.

.,TRBJ2-1,TRBV7-9,.,TGTGCCAGCAGCCTCCAGAACAATGAGCAGTTCTTC,CASSLQNNEQFF
.,TRBJ2-7,TRBV19,.,TGTGCCAGTAGTATGCAGGGACACCCCTACGAGCAGTACTTC,CASSMQGHPYEQYF
TRBD2,TRBJ2-3,TRBV2,.,TGTGCCAGCAGTGTGGCAGGGACTAGCCCAGCGGCGGATACGCAGTATTTT,CASSVAGTSPAADTQYF
TRBD1,TRBJ1-2,TRBV2,.,TGTGCCAGCAGTGAAGAGGGGGCCCGTGGCTACACCTTC,CASSEEGARGYTF
.,TRBJ1-4,TRBV5-4,.,TGTGCCAGCAGCCCGGGTCAGGGCTTACCTAATGAAAAACTGTTTTTT,CASSPGQGLPNEKLFF
.,TRBJ1-2,TRBV5-6,.,TGTGCCAGCAGCGTGGTGGCAGGGCCCTCATATGGCTACACCTTC,CASSVVAGPSYGYTF
TRBD1,TRBJ1-1,TRBV3-1/TRBV3-2,once,TGTGCCAGCAGCCTTTTCACCGGGACAGGGGTCAGGGGGACTGAAGCTTTCTTT,CASSLFTGTGVRGTEAFF
TRBD1,TRBJ1-5,TRBV19,.,TGTGCCCCCGGGACAGGGAGTCAGCCCCAGCATTTT,CAPGTGSQPQHF
TRBD2,TRBJ2-7,TRBV27,.,TGTGCCAGCAGTTCCCGGACTAGCGGGGCCAGTTACGAGCAGTACTTC,CASSSRTSGASYEQYF
TRBD1,TRBJ2-4,TRBV28,once,TGTGCCAGCTTGGAGAGGGGGCGCGAAAACATTCAGTACTTC,CASLERGRENIQYF
.,TRBJ2-7,TRBV12-2,.,TGTGCAAGTCGTCATAGGCGCAGCGGGAGGGCCCCCTACGAGCAGTACTTC,CASRHRRSGRAPYEQYF
TRBD1,TRBJ1-6,TRBV19,.,TGTGCCAGTAGTCCAAGGACAGGGACATATAATTCACCCCTCCACTTT,CASSPRTGTYNSPLHF
TRBD1,TRBJ1-3,TRBV18,.,TGTGCCAGCTCACAGACAGGGGCTGGAAACACCATATATTTT,CASSQTGAGNTIYF
.,TRBJ2-1,TRBV21-1,once,TGTGCCAGCACGCTCGACAGGGGGTCATACAATGAGCAGTTCTTC,CASTLDRGSYNEQFF
TRBD2,TRBJ2-7,TRBV7-2,.,TGTGCCAGCAGCTGGGGGACTACCGGGGAGCAGTACTTC,CASSWGTTGEQYF
.,TRBJ1-5,TRBV12-2,.,TGTGCAAGTCGCTCACAGGGAAATCAGCCCCAGCATTTT,CASRSQGNQPQHF
TRBD1,TRBJ2-7,TRBV30,.,TGTGCCTGGAGTGCGGACAGGGTTGGGTCCTACGAGCAGTACTTC,CAWSADRVGSYEQYF
.,TRBJ1-3,TRBV28,once,TGTGCCAGCCGGGGGGGACAACGCTCTGGAAACACCATATATTTT,CASRGGQRSGNTIYF
.,TRBJ2-2,TRBV6-5,few,TGTGCCAGCAGCGACAGGACGAACACCGGGGAGCTGTTTTTT,CASSDRTNTGELFF
.,TRBJ2-5,TRBV27,.,TGTGCCAGCAGTTTGGGGGTATTCCAGGGGCAGACCCAGTACTTC,CASSLGVFQGQTQYF
TRBD2,TRBJ2-3,TRBV3-1/TRBV3-2,.,TGTGCCAGCAGCCAAACGATAGCGGGAGCTAATACGCAGTATTTT,CASSQTIAGANTQYF
.,TRBJ2-2,TRBV4-2,.,TGTGCCAGCAGCCAGGACCCGACAGCGAACACCGGGGAGCTGTTTTTT,CASSQDPTANTGELFF